This is a list of T cell receptor beta chains from one sample in a study of shared clonotypes between healthy human individuals. Profiling relied on immunoSEQ multiplex PCR, and the TCRdb table lists in-frame clones only, not all of them. The profile shows about 680,000 clones, 92% of them singletons. Sequenced material: naive CD8+ T cells sorted from blood. The receptors stem from a man younger than 45 in good health. Both conserved end residues are part of each CDR3. Each record gives: CDR3 length, J gene, D gene, clone size, V gene, CDR3 DNA, CDR3 protein. The D gene is left open where the match is weak. Where a row states a size, it is once, few, many or the class of an expanded clone; other rows omit it.

16 TRBJ2-1 - - TRBV2 TGTGCCAGCAGTGATTGGCGGGGGCCCTCTTACAATGAGCAGTTCTTC CASSDWRGPSYNEQFF
15 TRBJ2-7 TRBD1 - TRBV5-1 TGCGCCAGCAGCTTGGGGACAGGGGGCTCCTACGAGCAGTACTTC CASSLGTGGSYEQYF
16 TRBJ2-5 TRBD2 - TRBV10-3 TGTGCCATCAGTCCTAACCCGGGACTAGCGGAAGAGACCCAGTACTTC CAISPNPGLAEETQYF
14 TRBJ1-3 - - TRBV5-6 TGTGCCAGCAGCTTGGAGGCGGAAGGAAACACCATATATTTT CASSLEAEGNTIYF
15 TRBJ2-7 TRBD2 - TRBV4-1 TGCGCCAGCAGCCAAGAATCTAGCGGGTCTTACGAGCAGTACTTC CASSQESSGSYEQYF
16 TRBJ1-1 TRBD1 - TRBV28 TGTGCCAGCAGTCCGACAGGGAGTGGGTGGAACACTGAAGCTTTCTTT CASSPTGSGWNTEAFF
17 TRBJ2-1 TRBD2 - TRBV5-6 TGTGCCAGCAGCTTGGCCTGGGCTAGCGGGAGGATGGGTGAGCAGTTCTTC CASSLAWASGRMGEQFF
14 TRBJ2-7 TRBD1 - TRBV7-7 TGTGCCAGCAGCCCAGGACAGGGGGGCTACGAGCAGTACTTC CASSPGQGGYEQYF
17 TRBJ2-7 TRBD2 - TRBV7-9 TGTGCCAGCAGCGCGACCACGGGACTAGCGAACTCCTACGAGCAGTACTTC CASSATTGLANSYEQYF
14 TRBJ1-2 - - TRBV4-1 TGCGCCAGCAGCCAAGCAGGGGCGTCCTATGGCTACACCTTC CASSQAGASYGYTF
12 TRBJ2-7 - - TRBV11-2 TGTGCCAGCAGCTTAGCCCACTACGAGCAGTACTTC CASSLAHYEQYF
15 TRBJ2-1 TRBD2 - TRBV27 TGTGCCAGCAGACCAACTAGCGGCACCTACAATGAGCAGTTCTTC CASRPTSGTYNEQFF
11 TRBJ1-1 - - TRBV7-9 TGTGCCAGCAGCTTAAGTATTGAAGCTTTCTTT CASSLSIEAFF
16 TRBJ1-5 - - TRBV10-3 TGTGCCATCAGCCCGAGGGGAGGGGATAGCAATCAGCCCCAGCATTTT CAISPRGGDSNQPQHF
12 TRBJ2-1 - - TRBV14 TGTGCCAGCAGCCACTCCTACAATGAGCAGTTCTTC CASSHSYNEQFF
16 TRBJ2-1 - - TRBV19 TGTGCCAGTAGTATGGACGGAATGGGGCCGGCCAATGAGCAGTTCTTC CASSMDGMGPANEQFF
14 TRBJ2-1 TRBD1 - TRBV27 TGTGCCAGCAGTTTATCGACAGGGGAAAATGAGCAGTTCTTC CASSLSTGENEQFF
15 TRBJ2-3 TRBD2 - TRBV6-4 TGTGCCAGCAGTGAGGGGACTAGCGGGACAGATACGCAGTATTTT CASSEGTSGTDTQYF
14 TRBJ2-7 TRBD1 - TRBV5-1 TGCGCCAGCAGCCCAGGACAGGGAACAAGGGAGCAGTACTTC CASSPGQGTREQYF
13 TRBJ2-3 - - TRBV2 TGTGCCAGCAGTGTAATGGGCACAGATACGCAGTATTTT CASSVMGTDTQYF
16 TRBJ2-7 TRBD1 - TRBV5-1 TGCGCCAGCAGCTCCCTTATACAGGGGAAGGAATACGAGCAGTACTTC CASSSLIQGKEYEQYF
15 TRBJ1-1 - once TRBV28 TGTGCCAGCAGTTTTCGACTCCGGGGGGACACTGAAGCTTTCTTT CASSFRLRGDTEAFF
15 TRBJ1-2 - - TRBV9 TGTGCCAGCAGCGTATCTTCGGGCCGCACCTATGGCTACACCTTC CASSVSSGRTYGYTF
20 TRBJ2-6 - - TRBV28 TGTGCCAGCAGTTTATATTTTGTTGTGGAAAGGGGTGCTGGGGCCAACGTCCTGACTTTC CASSLYFVVERGAGANVLTF
13 TRBJ2-7 - - TRBV9 TGTGCCAGCAGCGTATCTCTGGGTAACGAGCAGTACTTC CASSVSLGNEQYF
18 TRBJ2-1 TRBD2 - TRBV2 TGTGCCAGCAGTGAAGTTTGGACTAGCGGGAGGCCTAACAATGAGCAGTTCTTC CASSEVWTSGRPNNEQFF
14 TRBJ2-2 TRBD1 - TRBV29-1 TGCAGCGTTGCGGGACAGGCGAACACCGGGGAGCTGTTTTTT CSVAGQANTGELFF
14 TRBJ2-1 - - TRBV28 TGTGCCAGCAGCGGACCGCCGATCTACAATGAGCAGTTCTTC CASSGPPIYNEQFF
15 TRBJ2-2 TRBD1 - TRBV7-9 TGTGCCAGCAGCTTAGGACAGGGGGCCACCGGGGAGCTGTTTTTT CASSLGQGATGELFF
14 TRBJ2-5 - - TRBV28 TGTGCCAGCAGTTTAGTGGGGTTGGGAGAGACCCAGTACTTC CASSLVGLGETQYF
15 TRBJ2-7 - once TRBV28 TGTGCCAGCAGTCCCCGAGGCGCGAGCTCCTACGAGCAGTACTTC CASSPRGASSYEQYF
16 TRBJ1-1 - - TRBV5-4 TGTGCCAGCAGCTCCCCCGGGGGGGGCCCTAACACTGAAGCTTTCTTT CASSSPGGGPNTEAFF
14 TRBJ2-7 - - TRBV14 TGTGCCAGCAGCCAAGAAGGGGAACGGGACGAGCAGTACTTC CASSQEGERDEQYF
13 TRBJ1-4 - - TRBV29-1 TGCAGCGCTCATACAGGGAGTAATGAAAAACTGTTTTTT CSAHTGSNEKLFF
18 TRBJ2-2 TRBD2 few TRBV4-3 TGCGCCAGCAGCCACGGGACTAGCGGAGACCGAAACACCGGGGAGCTGTTTTTT CASSHGTSGDRNTGELFF
12 TRBJ2-2 - - TRBV30 TGTGCCTGGAGTGTATCGTCCCGGGAGCTGTTTTTT CAWSVSSRELFF
13 TRBJ2-7 - - TRBV14 TGTGCCAGCAGCCTTCCGACGGGGTACGAGCAGTACTTC CASSLPTGYEQYF
15 TRBJ2-6 - - TRBV9 TGTGCCAGCAGCCCCCACGGCTCTGGGGCCAACGTCCTGACTTTC CASSPHGSGANVLTF
13 TRBJ2-7 - - TRBV7-8 TGTGCCAGCAGCTTAGCCATCTCCTACGAGCAGTACTTC CASSLAISYEQYF
15 TRBJ2-5 - - TRBV4-2 TGTGCCAGCAGCCAAGCGGAAGGCACTCAAGAGACCCAGTACTTC CASSQAEGTQETQYF
16 TRBJ2-2 TRBD2 - TRBV6-5 TGTGCCAGCAGTTATGGGGCGGGAGGGGCTACCGGGGAGCTGTTTTTT CASSYGAGGATGELFF
15 TRBJ2-5 TRBD1 - TRBV28 TGTGCCAGCAACCCTGGGTCAGGGGGTCTAGAGACCCAGTACTTC CASNPGSGGLETQYF
20 TRBJ2-3 TRBD2 - TRBV28 TGTGCCAGTCTCTCTGGGGGACTAGCGACCGAGTCGGAGAGCACAGATACGCAGTATTTT CASLSGGLATESESTDTQYF
13 TRBJ2-1 - - TRBV10-3 TGTGCCATCAGCTCAACCTCCTACAATGAGCAGTTCTTC CAISSTSYNEQFF
16 TRBJ2-1 - - TRBV7-3 TGTGCCAGCAGCACGGGACTCCTGAGCTCCTACAATGAGCAGTTCTTC CASSTGLLSSYNEQFF
15 TRBJ2-1 TRBD2 - TRBV7-7 TGTGCTAGCAGCATAGGACTAGCGGGACTCAATGAGCAGTTCTTC CASSIGLAGLNEQFF
14 TRBJ2-1 TRBD1 - TRBV2 TGTGCCAGCCTCGACCAGGGGGCAGGGATTGAGCAGTTCTTC CASLDQGAGIEQFF
17 TRBJ2-5 - - TRBV29-1 TGCAGCGTTGAAGACCGGGGACGGCAAAACTGGCAAGAGACCCAGTACTTC CSVEDRGRQNWQETQYF